The next 2 T cell receptor beta chains were all read from a single sample in a study of T cells in Graves' hyperthyroidism and ophthalmopathy. RNA transcripts were the template for amplifying TCR beta CDR3 regions. First-round RT-PCR of the TCR CDR3 relied on the HTBI primer set. TCRdb re-called the multiplex PCR reads with MiXCR, one entry per CDR3 protein. The sample lists about 160,000 distinct CDR3 sequences; just under 9.5% were seen once. Sequenced input: blood. All receptors derive from a woman aged 18 to 35 with Graves' hyperthyroidism that later progressed to Graves' ophthalmopathy.

The table lists this clonotype with many counts. The chain has TRBV6-1 and TRBJ2-7; no firm D call. CDR3 length: 13 residues. Trimming stripped 5 bases from V and 0 bases from J, with 8 bases between. In germline, CDR1 is MNHNS, CDR2 SASEGT. In nucleotides, the CDR3 is TGTGCCAGCAGTTTAGAGTCCTCCTACGAGCAGTACTTC. Amino acids: CASSLESSYEQYF.

This clonotype was observed a handful of times. V gene TRBV3-1 combines with J gene TRBJ1-5; D gene uncertain. V lost 0 bases to trimming and J lost 0 bases, with 3 bases between them. Germline V gene sequence: CDR1 LGHDT, CDR2 YNNKEL (reference sequence). The CDR3 consists of 14 residues. The CDR3 loop reads CASSQDGSNQPQHF. In DNA form, the CDR3 reads TGTGCCAGCAGCCAAGACGGTAGCAATCAGCCCCAGCATTTT.